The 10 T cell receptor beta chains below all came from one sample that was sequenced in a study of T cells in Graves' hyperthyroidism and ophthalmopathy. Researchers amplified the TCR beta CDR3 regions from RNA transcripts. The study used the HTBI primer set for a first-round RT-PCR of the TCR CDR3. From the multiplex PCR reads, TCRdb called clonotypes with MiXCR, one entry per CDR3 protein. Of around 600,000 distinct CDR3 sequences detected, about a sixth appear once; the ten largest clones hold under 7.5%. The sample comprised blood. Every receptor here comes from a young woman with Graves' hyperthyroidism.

The CDR3 loop reads CSASPVGQYTGELFF. The CDR3 nucleotides read TGCAGTGCTAGCCCCGTCGGGCAGTACACCGGGGAGCTGTTTTTT. The gene calls are TRBV20-1 and TRBJ2-2, with D uncertain. V was clipped by 3 bases and J by 3 bases, with 14 bases between them. The CDR3 spans 15 residues. Germline CDR1 is DFQATT and CDR2 is SNEGSKA (reference sequence).

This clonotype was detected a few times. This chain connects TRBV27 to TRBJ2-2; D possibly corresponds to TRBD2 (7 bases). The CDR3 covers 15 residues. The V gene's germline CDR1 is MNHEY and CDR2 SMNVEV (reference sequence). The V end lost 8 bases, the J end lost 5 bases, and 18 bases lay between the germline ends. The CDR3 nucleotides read TGTGCCAGCGCTGGGGGGGCGGAAGGTACCGGGGAGCTGTTTTTT. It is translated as CASAGGAEGTGELFF.

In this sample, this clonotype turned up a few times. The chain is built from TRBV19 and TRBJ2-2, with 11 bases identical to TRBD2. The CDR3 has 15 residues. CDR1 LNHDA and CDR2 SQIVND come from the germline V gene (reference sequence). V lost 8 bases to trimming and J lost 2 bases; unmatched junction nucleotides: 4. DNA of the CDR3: TGTGCCAGTCGTAGCGGGAGGGCCAACACCGGGGAGCTGTTTTTT. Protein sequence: CASRSGRANTGELFF.

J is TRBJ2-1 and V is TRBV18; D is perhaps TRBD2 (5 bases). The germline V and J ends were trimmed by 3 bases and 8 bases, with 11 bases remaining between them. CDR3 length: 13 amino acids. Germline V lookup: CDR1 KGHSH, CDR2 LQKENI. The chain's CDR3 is CASSPNSEDEQFF. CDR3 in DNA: TGTGCCAGCTCACCTAATAGCGAGGATGAGCAGTTCTTC.

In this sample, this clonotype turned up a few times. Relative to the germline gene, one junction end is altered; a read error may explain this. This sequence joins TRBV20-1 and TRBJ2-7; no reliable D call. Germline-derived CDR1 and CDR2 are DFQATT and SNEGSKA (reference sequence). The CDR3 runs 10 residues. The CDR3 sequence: CSATHYEQHF. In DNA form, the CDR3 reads TGCAGTGCTACACACTACGAGCAGCACTTC.

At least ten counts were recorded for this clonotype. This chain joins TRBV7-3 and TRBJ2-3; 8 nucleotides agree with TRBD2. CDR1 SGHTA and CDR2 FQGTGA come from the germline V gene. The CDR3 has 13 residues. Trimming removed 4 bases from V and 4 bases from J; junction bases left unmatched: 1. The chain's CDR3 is CASSSGGADTQYF. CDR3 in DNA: TGTGCCAGCAGCTCGGGGGGGGCAGATACGCAGTATTTT.

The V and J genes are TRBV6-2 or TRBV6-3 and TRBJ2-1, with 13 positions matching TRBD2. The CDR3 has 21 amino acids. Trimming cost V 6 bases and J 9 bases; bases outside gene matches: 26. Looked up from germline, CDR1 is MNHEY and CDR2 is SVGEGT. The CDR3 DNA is TGTGCCAGCAGCCGTCCCGGGACACAAACCTCACTAGCGGGAGGGATCGGTGAGCAGTTCTTC. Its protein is CASSRPGTQTSLAGGIGEQFF.

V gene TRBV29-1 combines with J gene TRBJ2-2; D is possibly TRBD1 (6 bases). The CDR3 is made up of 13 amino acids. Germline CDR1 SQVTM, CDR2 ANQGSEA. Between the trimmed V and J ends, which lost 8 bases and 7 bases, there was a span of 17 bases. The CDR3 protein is CSIVQGLNGELFF. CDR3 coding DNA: TGCAGCATTGTCCAGGGGCTGAACGGGGAGCTGTTTTTT.

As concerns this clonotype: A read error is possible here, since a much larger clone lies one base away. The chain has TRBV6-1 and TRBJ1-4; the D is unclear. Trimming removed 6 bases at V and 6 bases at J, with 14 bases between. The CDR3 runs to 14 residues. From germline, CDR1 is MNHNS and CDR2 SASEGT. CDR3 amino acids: CASRVDTVDEKLFF. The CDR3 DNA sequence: TGTGCCAGCAGGGTCGACACGGTGGATGAAAAACTGTTTTTT.

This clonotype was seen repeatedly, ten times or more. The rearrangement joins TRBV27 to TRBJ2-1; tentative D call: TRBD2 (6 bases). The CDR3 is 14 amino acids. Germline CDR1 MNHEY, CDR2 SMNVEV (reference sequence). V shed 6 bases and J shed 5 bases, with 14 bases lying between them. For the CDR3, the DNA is TGTGCCAGCAGGCCCGGGACTGGCGACAATGAGCAGTTCTTC. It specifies CASRPGTGDNEQFF.